A selection of T cell receptor beta chains follows, all from one sample in a study of T cell repertoires in ileal Crohn's disease. Repertoires were generated with immunoSEQ multiplex PCR, while TCRdb's copy carries only in-frame clones and drops some. The sample carries some 27,000 clones, around 77% recorded once. The sequenced sample was ileal tissue. These receptors came from an adult with Crohn's disease. The CDR3 runs from the conserved cysteine through the conserved F or W.

v_gene	j_gene	len	CDR3aa
TRBV18	TRBJ2-4	17	CASSPPVGLATKNIQYF
TRBV18	TRBJ1-3	17	CASSPGTGNLLGNTIYF
TRBV10-3	TRBJ1-1	13	CAIRQGSNTEAFF
TRBV7-2	TRBJ2-3	16	CASSPGLAGATDTQYF
TRBV5-4	TRBJ2-5	13	CASSLQGPETQYF
TRBV15	TRBJ2-5	15	CATSRDPSGQETQYF
TRBV6-1	TRBJ2-7	17	CASSEGPPRALSGEQYF
TRBV7-3	TRBJ2-3	12	CASSLGLGKLYF
TRBV5-1	TRBJ2-3	17	CASSLGLAGGPPDTQYF
TRBV7-2	TRBJ2-7	15	CASSLRERGPYEQYF
TRBV15	TRBJ2-5	14	CATTATAGRGTQYF
TRBV6-1	TRBJ1-4	11	CASGTVEKLFF
TRBV5-4	TRBJ2-1	13	CASSRTSSNEQFF
TRBV7-2	TRBJ2-7	15	CASSSTGTGIHEQYF
TRBV5-6	TRBJ1-6	18	CASSSSLKGGSYNSPLHF
TRBV4-2	TRBJ2-1	16	CASSQVGSGGANEQFF
TRBV15	TRBJ1-6	15	CATSRGERRNSPLHF
TRBV10-3	TRBJ1-1	13	CAISDGLNTEAFF
TRBV6-5	TRBJ1-3	15	CASGDRALSGNTIYF
TRBV2	TRBJ2-5	14	CASSEVGLAETQYF
TRBV5-1	TRBJ2-2	16	CASSPTSSPNTGELFF
TRBV6-5	TRBJ1-3	14	CASRAQGSGNTIYF
TRBV15	TRBJ2-6	15	CATSITGSGANVLTF
TRBV29-1	TRBJ1-2	12	CSVQGPYYGYTF
TRBV5-6	TRBJ1-2	14	CASSLAGQGGGYTF
TRBV19	TRBJ2-7	12	CASKPPGGEQYF
TRBV7-9	TRBJ1-2	14	CASSLSQGADGYTF
TRBV20-1	TRBJ2-7	10	CSGLAKEQYF
TRBV5-6	TRBJ1-1	16	CASSLPQRGSFGEAFF
TRBV5-6	TRBJ1-2	12	CASSSSGYGYTF
TRBV5-4	TRBJ2-2	16	CASSTPGQTNTGELFF
TRBV5-6	TRBJ2-5	19	CASSIDEGYSGSHQETQYF
TRBV5-6	TRBJ2-1	12	CASSLVFREQFF
TRBV29-1	TRBJ1-3	12	CSIRPSADTIYF
TRBV6-1	TRBJ2-7	14	CASRGLAGHREQYF
TRBV7-2	TRBJ2-4	14	CASSLRQGGYIQYF
TRBV5-1	TRBJ2-6	15	CASRGGISGANVLTF
TRBV7-9	TRBJ1-2	13	CASTPGTNYGYTF